This record concerns one T cell receptor (beta chain) sequence. Its specificity is not known. This record comes from a study of vaccination effects on CD4 cells after COVID-19. Study-level information: Samples collected post-vaccine were obtained a median of 72 days after the second dose.

ViraFEST assay sequencing came after antigen-specific CD4+ T cells were expanded with viral peptide pools. CD4+ T cell isolation took place after approximately 11 days of culture. Two-dose vaccination with either BNT162b2 or mRNA-1273 was given to the participants. In the vaccine recipients, nucleocapsid antibodies were negative and there was no prior SARS-CoV-2 infection. A density of fewer than 2.5 million PBMC per well was used; these cells were cultured with approximately 9.1 IU/ml IL-2 and around 9.6 ug/ml peptides. Germline values: CDR1 LNHDA, CDR2 SQIVND (reference sequence). The ends were cut back, 2 bases at V and 9 bases at J, with 11 bases in the middle. The CDR3 loop spans 13 amino acids. The method was immunoSEQ multiplex PCR; TCRdb's version includes in-frame clones alone and lacks a portion of them. The sample includes approximately 30,000 clones, about four fifths seen only once; the top ten take 1.4%.

Overall study results and limits: The study had few convalescent patients and no early post-infection timepoints.

The TCR originated in a human donor who received a COVID-19 vaccine. Some clones in this sample may be carry-over from other donors' samples. The sequences come from CD4+ T cells from PBMCs cultured with HCoV-NL63 spike peptides, collected after COVID-19 vaccination. The chain links TRBV19 to TRBJ2-1, with D unresolved. Here the CDR3 reads CASSIILIAEQFF. In DNA, the CDR3 is TGTGCCAGTAGTATAATTTTGATTGCTGAGCAGTTCTTC.